This passage covers 10 T cell receptor beta chains from one sample sequenced in a study of OX40 agonist ivuxolimab in advanced cancers. Preparation of the library involved the immunoSEQ multiplex PCR assay. The source is immuneACCESS, and TCRdb retained only in-frame sequences with V and J called. Part of the clones is not carried over; for the studies checked, unresolved V genes explain less than half of this, and the remainder is unexplained. This sample is represented by 77,000 or so clones; nearly 95% of them were singletons. Of the sample, about a fifth is held by the ten largest clones. The sequencing here drew on CD4+ or CD8+ T cells sorted from blood, taken in a trial of the OX40 agonist ivuxolimab. The receptors here all came from an adult with an advanced solid tumor such as melanoma, head and neck, liver or kidney cancer.

The rearrangement joins TRBV7-9 to TRBJ1-1; D is undetermined. Trimming removed 6 bases at V and 0 bases at J, with 11 bases between. The CDR3 has 14 amino acids. Germline loops: CDR1 SEHNR, CDR2 FQNEAQ (reference sequence). Here the CDR3 DNA reads TGTGCCAGCAGTCCCTCCGGGGTGAACACTGAAGCTTTCTTT. Protein sequence: CASSPSGVNTEAFF.

This rearrangement joins TRBV2 to TRBJ2-3; D remains ambiguous. V gave up 1 base and J gave up 4 bases, with 12 bases separating them. The CDR3 covers 15 residues. The germline V gene encodes CDR1 SNHLY and CDR2 FYNNEI. The CDR3 loop is CASSEEGLGADTQYF. DNA for the CDR3: TGTGCCAGCAGTGAAGAGGGTTTGGGCGCAGATACGCAGTATTTT.

The chain employs TRBV11-2 and TRBJ1-1; 7 nucleotides line up with TRBD1. Germline-derived CDR1 and CDR2 are SGHAT and FQNNGV. The CDR3 spans 13 residues. The ends lost 4 bases at V and 6 bases at J; junction bases unmatched: 5. The CDR3 protein is CASSSRGTAEAFF. CDR3 bases: TGTGCCAGCAGCTCCAGGGGGACCGCTGAAGCTTTCTTT. The full variable domain, rest sourced from reference TRBV11-2 and TRBJ1-1, is EAGVAQSPRYKIIEKRQSVAFWCNPISGHATLYWYQQILGQGPKLLIQFQNNGVVDDSQLPKDRFSAERLKGVDSTLKIQPAKLEDSAVYLCASSSRGTAEAFFGQGTRLTVV.

This CDR3 reads CASSLAAGGLYEQYF. The CDR3 region has the DNA TGTGCCAGCAGCTTAGCGGCAGGGGGACTCTACGAGCAGTACTTC. J is TRBJ2-7 and V is TRBV7-2, with a possible D match to TRBD1 (7 bases). This CDR3 spans 15 amino acids. CDR1 and CDR2 from the germline V gene are SGHTA and FQGNSA. The V end was cut by 0 bases, the J end by 3 bases, with 12 bases between.

The rearrangement uses TRBV5-4 and TRBJ2-7; tentatively, D is TRBD2 (5 bases). Per germline, CDR1 SGHNT and CDR2 YYREEE (reference sequence). The length of the CDR3 is 13 residues. Trimming pared 1 base from V and 7 bases from J, leaving 12 bases between. The chain's CDR3 is CASSLLTTSEQYF. In nucleotides, the CDR3 is TGTGCCAGCAGCTTGTTGACTACCAGTGAGCAGTACTTC.

The rearrangement uses TRBV11-2 and TRBJ2-7; D tentatively fits TRBD1 or TRBD2 (5 bases each). The CDR3 covers 14 residues. Deletions cut 2 bases from V and 1 base from J, with 9 bases between. Per germline, CDR1 SGHAT and CDR2 FQNNGV. The CDR3 DNA follows: TGTGCCAGCAGCTTATTAGAGGGGTCCTACGAGCAGTACTTC. Residues: CASSLLEGSYEQYF.

The chain uses TRBV29-1 and TRBJ2-3; no clear D. The CDR3 consists of 12 residues. Germline-derived CDR1 and CDR2 are SQVTM and ANQGSEA. The V gene lost 2 bases and the J gene lost 8 bases, with 11 bases spanning the gap. The CDR3 nucleotides read TGCAGCGTTGAATCCGGGTGGGGTACGCAGTATTTT. Translating gives CSVESGWGTQYF.

The chain combines TRBV7-9 with TRBJ2-4; TRBD2 agrees at 8 bases. The germline V gene has CDR1 SEHNR and CDR2 FQNEAQ (reference sequence). CDR3 length equals 15 residues. V shed 5 bases and J 9 bases; nucleotides not matched to a gene: 12. The CDR3 sequence: CASSQVDSGTGIQYF. The DNA for the CDR3 is TGTGCCAGCAGCCAGGTGGATAGCGGGACGGGCATTCAGTACTTC.

The V gene is TRBV7-2, the J gene TRBJ1-2; TRBD1 might be the D (5 bases). Germline V gives CDR1 SGHTA, CDR2 FQGNSA. With 4 bases removed from V and 6 bases from J, the gap between germline ends came to 18 bases. The length of the CDR3 is 15 residues. CDR3 amino acids: CASSYTYTLGDGYTF. The CDR3 DNA sequence: TGTGCCAGCAGCTATACTTACACCCTAGGGGATGGCTACACCTTC.

The chain is built from TRBV27 and TRBJ1-2, with 8 bases matching TRBD1. CDR1 and CDR2 from the germline V gene are MNHEY and SMNVEV (reference sequence). The ends lost 6 bases at V and 7 bases at J; junction bases unmatched: 13. The CDR3 is made up of 15 amino acids. Here the CDR3 reads CASRPGTGILGGYTF. The CDR3 DNA follows: TGTGCCAGCAGGCCCGGGACAGGCATCCTCGGTGGCTACACCTTC.